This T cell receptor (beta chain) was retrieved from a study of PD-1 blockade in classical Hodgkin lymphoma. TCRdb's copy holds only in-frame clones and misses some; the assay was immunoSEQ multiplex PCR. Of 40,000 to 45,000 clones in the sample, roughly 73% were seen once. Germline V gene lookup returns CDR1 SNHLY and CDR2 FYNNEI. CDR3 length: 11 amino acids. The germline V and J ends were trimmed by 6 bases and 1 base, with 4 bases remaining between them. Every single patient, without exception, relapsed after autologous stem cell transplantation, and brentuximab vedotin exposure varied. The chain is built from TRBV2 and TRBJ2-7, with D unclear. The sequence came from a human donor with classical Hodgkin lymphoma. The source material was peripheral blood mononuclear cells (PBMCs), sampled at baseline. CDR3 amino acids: CASRYSYEQYF. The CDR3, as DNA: TGTGCCAGCAGATATTCCTACGAGCAGTACTTC. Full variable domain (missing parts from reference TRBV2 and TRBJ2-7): EPEVTQTPSHQVTQMGQEVILRCVPISNHLYFYWYRQILGQKVEFLVSFYNNEISEKSEIFDDQFSVERPDGSNFTLKIRSTKLEDSAMYFCASRYSYEQYFGPGTRLTVT.